This entry features one T cell receptor (beta chain) sequence. Its specificity is not known. The table came from immunoSEQ multiplex PCR; TCRdb's copy has only in-frame clones and leaves some out. This sample yields about 95,000 clones, of which almost 90% are seen a single time; 1.6% belongs to the top ten. This sample was taken from a study of PD-L1 blockade in urothelial cancer. Study-level background: Patients previously received 0 to 3 chemotherapy regimens. There were a median of approximately 130,000 T cells in blood samples. Once treatment had started, blood was analyzed at 3 weeks (second dose) and again at 6 weeks.

The CDR3 totals 12 residues. V lost 2 bases and J lost 5, with 7 bases in between. The germline V gene encodes CDR1 SGDLS and CDR2 YYNGEE. General observations from the study: Below-median pretreatment blood TCR clonality was a predictor of better survival.

Documented time point: pretreatment peripheral blood. This receptor was obtained from a man aged 55 to 70 with urothelial cancer. This chain joins TRBV9 and TRBJ2-5; D is unresolved. The sample was PBMCs, taken around atezolizumab (anti-PD-L1) treatment. CDR3 coding DNA: TGTGCCAGCAGCGTCCCTAGGGAGACCCAGTACTTC. It codes for CASSVPRETQYF. Full variable domain (missing parts from reference TRBV9 and TRBJ2-5): DSGVTQTPKHLITATGQRVTLRCSPRSGDLSVYWYQQSLDQGLQFLIQYYNGEERAKGNILERFSAQQFPDLHSELNLSSLELGDSALYFCASSVPRETQYFGPGTRLLVL.